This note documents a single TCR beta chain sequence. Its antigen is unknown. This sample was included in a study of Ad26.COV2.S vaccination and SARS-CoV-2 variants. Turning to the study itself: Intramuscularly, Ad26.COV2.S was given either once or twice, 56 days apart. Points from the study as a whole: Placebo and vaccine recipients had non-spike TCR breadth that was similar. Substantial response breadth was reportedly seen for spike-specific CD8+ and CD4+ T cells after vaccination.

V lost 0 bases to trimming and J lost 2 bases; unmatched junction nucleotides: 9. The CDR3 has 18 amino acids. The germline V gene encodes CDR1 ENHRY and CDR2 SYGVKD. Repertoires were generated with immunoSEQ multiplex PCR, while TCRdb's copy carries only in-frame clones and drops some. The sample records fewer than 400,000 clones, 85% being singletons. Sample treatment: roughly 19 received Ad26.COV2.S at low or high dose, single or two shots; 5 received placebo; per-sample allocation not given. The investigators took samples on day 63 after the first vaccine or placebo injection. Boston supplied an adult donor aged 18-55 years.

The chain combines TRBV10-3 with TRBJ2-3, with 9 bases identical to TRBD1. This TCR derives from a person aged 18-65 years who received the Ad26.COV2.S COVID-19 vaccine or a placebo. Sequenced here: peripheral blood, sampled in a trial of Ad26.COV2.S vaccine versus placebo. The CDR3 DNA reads TGTGCCATCAGTGAGTCGTGGGGGACAGGGACATTCACAGATACGCAGTATTTT. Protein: CAISESWGTGTFTDTQYF.